What follows is one T cell receptor (beta chain) and its context. MiXCR was run by TCRdb on the RT-PCR reads, yielding one entry per CDR3 protein. The data show about 540,000 distinct CDR3 sequences, roughly a quarter seen once. The sample comes from a study of response to subunit inactivated influenza vaccine. Germline V gene lookup returns CDR1 SGHRS and CDR2 YFSETQ. The CDR3 covers 15 residues. V was pared by 2 bases and J by 5 bases, with 6 bases of the junction left unmatched. These records were also assigned to another study, of T cells expressing NK-cell markers. That work states: It was by 5'RACE template switching with UMIs that TCR beta cDNA was made. Researchers got TCR beta repertoires out of sorted CD3+CD56+NKG2C+, CD3+CD56+NKG2C- and CD3+CD56-NKG2C+ T cells. HCMV serostatus: most of the eight sequenced donors positive, one negative. Dominant NKG2C+ clonotypes accounted for about 1.0-7.0% of CD8+ T cells in several donors.

The chain links TRBV5-1 to TRBJ2-7; 11 nucleotides line up with TRBD2. The TCR originated in a man over 45 who received an inactivated influenza vaccine. The specimen was CD4+ T cells sorted from PBMCs, collected roughly 13 days after vaccination. CDR3 DNA sequence: TGCGCCAGCAGCTTCGAACTAGCGGGAGTTAACGAGCAGTACTTC. Protein product: CASSFELAGVNEQYF. The full variable domain, rest sourced from reference TRBV5-1 and TRBJ2-7, is KAGVTQTPRYLIKTRGQQVTLSCSPISGHRSVSWYQQTPGQGLQFLFEYFSETQRNKGNFPGRFSGRQFSNSRSEMNVSTLELGDSALYLCASSFELAGVNEQYFGPGTRLTVT.